Listed here are 7 T cell receptor beta chains from one sample, sequenced in a study of identical twins. TCRdb used MiXCR to reprocess the 5' RACE reads, holding one entry per CDR3 protein. The sample lists some 500,000 distinct CDR3 sequences; around a tenth were seen once. The data also belong to a second study, concerning yellow fever vaccine responses in identical twins.

Sequencing was carried out using PBMCs. The source is a woman in her late teens or twenties in good health.

In its sample, this clonotype was seen once. The rearrangement uses TRBV30 and TRBJ1-6, with a tentative D call TRBD1 (6 bases). The V and J ends lost 2 bases and 8 bases respectively, with 13 bases between them. In germline, CDR1 is GTSNPN, CDR2 SVGIG (reference sequence). This CDR3 contains 14 residues. CDR3 loop: CAWSPESGDSPLHF. Written as DNA, the CDR3 is TGTGCCTGGAGTCCCGAATCAGGGGATTCACCCCTCCACTTT.

This clonotype was observed at least ten times. J is TRBJ2-5 and V is TRBV18; D may be TRBD1 or TRBD2 (5 bases each). V lost 8 bases to trimming and J lost 5 bases, with 18 bases between them. The CDR3 spans 14 residues. Per germline, CDR1 KGHSH and CDR2 LQKENI. This CDR3 is CASSLDRGLETQYF. The CDR3 DNA follows: TGTGCCAGCAGCTTAGATCGGGGCCTGGAGACCCAGTACTTC.

This clonotype was found many times. The chain recombines TRBV7-9 with TRBJ2-7; TRBD2 aligns across 7 bases. The germline CDR1 and CDR2 sequences are SEHNR and FQNEAQ (reference sequence). V shed 6 bases and J 6 bases; nucleotides not matched to a gene: 2. This CDR3 comprises 11 residues. The CDR3 reads CASRGRGEQYF. In DNA form, the CDR3 reads TGTGCCAGCAGAGGGAGGGGCGAGCAGTACTTC.

V is TRBV9 and J is TRBJ2-1, with a possible D match to TRBD2 (5 bases). Germline assignment: CDR1 SGDLS and CDR2 YYNGEE. Trimming left V 0 bases short and J 6 bases short, with 10 bases between. The CDR3 has 14 amino acids. This chain's CDR3 is CASSVVATTNEQFF. CDR3 DNA sequence: TGTGCCAGCAGCGTAGTAGCGACCACCAATGAGCAGTTCTTC.

V and J are TRBV7-8 and TRBJ2-5; TRBD2 matches 8 bases. The CDR3 length is 15 residues. V lost 7 bases to trimming and J lost 5 bases; unmatched junction nucleotides: 12. From germline, CDR1 is SGHVS and CDR2 FQNEAQ. CDR3 in DNA: TGTGCCAGCACACTAAGCGGGAGCGCGAGGGAGACCCAGTACTTC. Translating it yields CASTLSGSARETQYF.

This clonotype has at least ten counts. This chain uses TRBV21-1 with TRBJ1-1; the table's D call, TRBD1, has no DNA check behind it. TRBV21-1 is classified as a pseudogene. This CDR3 has 21 residues. DNA of the CDR3: TGTGCCAGCAGCAAAGCGCTTTGTGAGAAGGGGCAGGGTATCTTGAACACTGAAGCTTTCTTT. Translation gives CASSKALCEKGQGILNTEAFF.

This chain links TRBV10-3 with TRBJ1-2; 8 nucleotides align to TRBD1. Germline loops: CDR1 ENHRY, CDR2 SYGVKD. J was trimmed by 3 bases and V by 10 bases; bases with no gene match: 7. This CDR3 has 13 residues. CDR3 coding DNA: TGTGCCACAGAGGGGACAGGCCACTATGGCTACACCTTC. This encodes CATEGTGHYGYTF.